The source of this T cell receptor beta chain is a study of cytomegalovirus exposure and HLA in healthy donors. Use of 60 Vbeta and 13 Jbeta primers characterized the PCR. As processed by the authors: Later work found around 85 million unique TCR beta chains, with roughly 11 million shared. Repertoires were generated with immunoSEQ multiplex PCR, while TCRdb's copy carries only in-frame clones and drops some. That table supplies the V and J calls and clone size; D and trimming were determined from the DNA. The table records 150,000 to 200,000 clones, around 85% of them present only once. The junction had 9 bases not matched to a gene; V was cut back by 8 bases and J by 2 bases. Germline loops: CDR1 LNHDA, CDR2 SQIVND (reference sequence). This CDR3 region has 15 residues.

This clonotype was obtained from a man in his fifties or sixties in good health and CMV-seropositive. The chain has TRBV19 and TRBJ2-3, with TRBD2 matching over 8 bases. Sequencing was carried out using PBMCs. The DNA for the CDR3 is TGTGCCAGTGGGGGGGGAGCGGGGGTCACAGATACGCAGTATTTT. This codes for CASGGGAGVTDTQYF.